These T cell receptor beta chains were read from a single sample in a study of CD8+CD57+ T cells in acquired aplastic anemia. Each CDR3 protein is one row after TCRdb ran MiXCR on the reads. Among 210,000 or so distinct CDR3 sequences listed, almost 50% were seen once. The source material was sorted CD4+, CD8+, or CD8+CD57+ T cells (not recorded which) from PBMCs. These receptors all come from a human donor with aplastic anemia. CDR3s include the opening cysteine and the closing phenylalanine or tryptophan. A D gene is named only where the DNA matches it firmly. The listing skips clone size in some rows; elsewhere it reads once, few, many or a size class.

TRBJ2-7,TRBV5-4,many,TRBD1,TGTGCCAGCAGCTTGGGAGACAGGGCTGGGCCGGAGAACTTC,CASSLGDRAGPENF
TRBJ1-5,TRBV7-8,many,NA,TGTGCCAGCAGCTTAGAGGCAGGAGCTAATTTTCAGCCCCAGCATTTT,CASSLEAGANFQPQHF
TRBJ1-4,TRBV7-9,NA,TRBD1,TGTGCCAGCAGGCCAACAGGGGTGGAAAAACTGTTTTTT,CASRPTGVEKLFF
TRBJ1-1,TRBV29-1,many,NA,TGCAGCGCCGCCGGGACTCAGGGAGGGGAAGCTTTCTTT,CSAAGTQGGEAFF
TRBJ2-1,TRBV19,once,TRBD2,TGTGCCAGTAGTATTCGGGGACTAGCGGGGGGGCTTTCCAATGAGCAGTTCTTC,CASSIRGLAGGLSNEQFF
TRBJ2-7,TRBV19,NA,NA,TGTGCCAGTACCCCGACAGGCAATCAGCCCCAGCAGTACTTC,CASTPTGNQPQQYF
TRBJ2-1,TRBV2,NA,TRBD1,TGTGCCAGCAGTGGACAGGGTTCCTACAATGAGCAGTTCTTC,CASSGQGSYNEQFF
TRBJ1-6,TRBV9,NA,NA,TGTGCCAGCAGCGTCTACGAAAGAAATTCACCCCTCCACTTT,CASSVYERNSPLHF
TRBJ2-1,TRBV24-1,NA,NA,TGTGCCACCAGTGACCCCCCTTTAGGGACATTACGTCCTGGTGAGCAGTTCTTC,CATSDPPLGTLRPGEQFF
TRBJ2-3,TRBV10-1,many,NA,TGCGCCAGCAGCGCATACCGGGACACCAATACGCAGTATTTT,CASSAYRDTNTQYF
TRBJ2-7,TRBV29-1,NA,NA,TGCAGCGTTGACCGACACAACGAGCAGTACTTC,CSVDRHNEQYF
TRBJ2-5,TRBV6-1,NA,TRBD1,TGTGCCAGCAGTGACTCGACAGGGGTAGGGGAGACCCAGTACTTC,CASSDSTGVGETQYF
TRBJ1-2,TRBV7-8,NA,NA,TGTGCCAGCAGCCGCGTTGGGGGCGTTCCCGATCGGGTCTATGGCTACACCTTC,CASSRVGGVPDRVYGYTF
TRBJ2-5,TRBV7-8,NA,TRBD2,TGTGCCAGCAGCTGGCTACTAGCGGGGGGTTTTGGTGTCCAGTACTTC,CASSWLLAGGFGVQYF
TRBJ2-7,TRBV3-1,few,TRBD2,TGTGCCAGCAGCCAAGCTGACCGGGGGGGGATCTACTCCTACGAGCAGTACTTC,CASSQADRGGIYSYEQYF
TRBJ1-4,TRBV5-1,many,TRBD1,TGCGCCAGCAGCGGACAGGGGGCTGATGAAAAACTGTTTTTT,CASSGQGADEKLFF